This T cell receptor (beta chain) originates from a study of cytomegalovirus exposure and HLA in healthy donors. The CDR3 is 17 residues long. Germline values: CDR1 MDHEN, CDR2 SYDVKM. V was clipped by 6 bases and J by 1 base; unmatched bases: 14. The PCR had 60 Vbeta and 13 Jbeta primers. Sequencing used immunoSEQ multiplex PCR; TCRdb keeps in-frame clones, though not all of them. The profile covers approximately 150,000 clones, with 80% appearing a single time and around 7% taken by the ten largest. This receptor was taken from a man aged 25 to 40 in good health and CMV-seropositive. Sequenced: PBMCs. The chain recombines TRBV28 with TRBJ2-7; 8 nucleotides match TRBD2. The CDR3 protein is CASRGRSGRIISYEQYF. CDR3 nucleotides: TGTGCCAGCAGGGGGCGGAGCGGGAGAATCATTTCCTACGAGCAGTACTTC.